These T cell receptor beta chains were read from a single sample in a study of T-cell memory formation after mild COVID-19. TCRdb ran MiXCR on the 5' RACE reads and lists one entry per CDR3 protein. This table holds hundreds of thousands of distinct CDR3 sequences, around a quarter found once. The material sequenced was PBMCs or a T cell subset sorted from them (not recorded which). Receptors were obtained from an adult woman who had mild COVID-19 (a few samples of this study predate the infection). Cell type and time point are not known. Both conserved end residues are part of each CDR3. The D gene is left open where the match is weak. Where a row states a size, it is once, few, many or the class of an expanded clone; other rows omit it.

J gene: TRBJ2-6
V gene: TRBV4-1
D gene: NA
clone size: NA
CDR3 protein: CASSRVASGANVLTF
CDR3 DNA: TGCGCCAGCAGCCGCGTGGCTTCTGGGGCCAACGTCCTGACTTTC

J gene: TRBJ2-5
V gene: TRBV6-5
D gene: TRBD2
clone size: NA
CDR3 protein: CASSTSPSGRSETQYF
CDR3 DNA: TGTGCCAGCAGTACCTCACCTAGCGGGAGGTCCGAGACCCAGTACTTC

J gene: TRBJ2-2
V gene: TRBV6-4
D gene: NA
clone size: many
CDR3 protein: CASSGSNTGELFF
CDR3 DNA: TGTGCCAGCAGTGGGTCCAACACCGGGGAGCTGTTTTTT

J gene: TRBJ2-1
V gene: TRBV10-3
D gene: NA
clone size: NA
CDR3 protein: CAISDQGGTWEQFF
CDR3 DNA: TGTGCCATCAGTGATCAGGGGGGGACGTGGGAGCAGTTCTTC

J gene: TRBJ2-1
V gene: TRBV13
D gene: TRBD1
clone size: NA
CDR3 protein: CASSSTGQGKFEQFF
CDR3 DNA: TGTGCCAGCAGCTCAACCGGACAGGGAAAGTTTGAGCAGTTCTTC

J gene: TRBJ1-5
V gene: TRBV20-1
D gene: NA
clone size: once
CDR3 protein: CSAPNQPQHF
CDR3 DNA: TGCAGTGCCCCTAATCAGCCCCAGCATTTT

J gene: TRBJ1-2
V gene: TRBV9
D gene: NA
clone size: few
CDR3 protein: CASSAEGDKTYGYTF
CDR3 DNA: TGTGCCAGCAGCGCAGAGGGGGACAAGACCTATGGCTACACCTTC

J gene: TRBJ2-5
V gene: TRBV6-2/TRBV6-3
D gene: TRBD2
clone size: few
CDR3 protein: CASSPSWLADQETQYF
CDR3 DNA: TGTGCCAGCAGCCCTTCATGGCTAGCGGACCAAGAGACCCAGTACTTC

J gene: TRBJ1-4
V gene: TRBV6-5
D gene: NA
clone size: NA
CDR3 protein: CASSVSGFGVDEKLFF
CDR3 DNA: TGTGCCAGCAGTGTATCGGGGTTCGGAGTGGATGAAAAACTGTTTTTT

J gene: TRBJ1-3
V gene: TRBV20-1
D gene: NA
clone size: few
CDR3 protein: CSASPASGNTIYF
CDR3 DNA: TGCAGTGCTTCCCCGGCCTCTGGAAACACCATATATTTT

J gene: TRBJ2-1
V gene: TRBV10-3
D gene: TRBD1
clone size: NA
CDR3 protein: CAIRGQGDFVEQFF
CDR3 DNA: TGTGCCATCAGGGGACAGGGAGACTTCGTGGAGCAGTTCTTC

J gene: TRBJ1-4
V gene: TRBV5-5
D gene: NA
clone size: many
CDR3 protein: CASSSRPSAVWATNEKLFF
CDR3 DNA: TGTGCCAGCAGTTCTAGACCGTCGGCAGTCTGGGCAACTAATGAAAAACTGTTTTTT

J gene: TRBJ2-7
V gene: TRBV7-2
D gene: TRBD2
clone size: few
CDR3 protein: CASRYIAGAYEQYF
CDR3 DNA: TGTGCCAGCAGATATATAGCGGGAGCCTACGAGCAGTACTTC

J gene: TRBJ2-3
V gene: TRBV6-6
D gene: NA
clone size: NA
CDR3 protein: CASTSLPFTDTQYF
CDR3 DNA: TGTGCCAGCACTAGCCTACCCTTCACAGATACGCAGTATTTT

J gene: TRBJ2-1
V gene: TRBV24-1
D gene: TRBD2
clone size: many
CDR3 protein: CATEKTSGGNNEQFF
CDR3 DNA: TGTGCCACCGAAAAGACTAGCGGGGGAAACAATGAGCAGTTCTTC

J gene: TRBJ1-1
V gene: TRBV2
D gene: NA
clone size: NA
CDR3 protein: CASSVQGRYSEAFF
CDR3 DNA: TGTGCCAGCAGCGTACAGGGCAGGTACTCTGAAGCTTTCTTT

J gene: TRBJ2-1
V gene: TRBV7-9
D gene: TRBD2
clone size: few
CDR3 protein: CASSLAGTSGLNEQFF
CDR3 DNA: TGTGCCAGCAGTTTAGCCGGGACTAGCGGACTCAATGAGCAGTTCTTC

J gene: TRBJ2-7
V gene: TRBV9
D gene: TRBD1
clone size: NA
CDR3 protein: CASSVGQGRSYEQYF
CDR3 DNA: TGTGCCAGCAGCGTAGGACAGGGCAGGTCTTACGAGCAGTACTTC

J gene: TRBJ1-2
V gene: TRBV12-3/TRBV12-4
D gene: NA
clone size: NA
CDR3 protein: CASSLTQAYGYTF
CDR3 DNA: TGTGCCAGCAGTTTAACACAGGCCTATGGCTACACCTTC

J gene: TRBJ2-5
V gene: TRBV12-3/TRBV12-4
D gene: TRBD2
clone size: NA
CDR3 protein: CASSDSGGQSQETQYF
CDR3 DNA: TGTGCCAGCAGTGATAGCGGGGGGCAATCCCAAGAGACCCAGTACTTC

J gene: TRBJ2-1
V gene: TRBV24-1
D gene: NA
clone size: NA
CDR3 protein: CATSDEDSYLRNEQFF
CDR3 DNA: TGTGCCACCAGTGATGAAGACTCCTACCTCCGCAATGAGCAGTTCTTC

J gene: TRBJ1-1
V gene: TRBV7-3
D gene: NA
clone size: NA
CDR3 protein: CASSFREGGLVMNTEAFF
CDR3 DNA: TGTGCCAGCAGCTTCCGGGAAGGAGGGCTCGTAATGAACACTGAAGCTTTCTTT

J gene: TRBJ1-2
V gene: TRBV2
D gene: NA
clone size: NA
CDR3 protein: CASSSGAEYGYTF
CDR3 DNA: TGTGCCAGCAGTAGCGGGGCAGAGTATGGCTACACCTTC

J gene: TRBJ2-4
V gene: TRBV15
D gene: NA
clone size: NA
CDR3 protein: CATSERPQLLAKNIQYF
CDR3 DNA: TGTGCCACCAGCGAGAGGCCCCAGTTACTAGCCAAAAACATTCAGTACTTC

J gene: TRBJ2-3
V gene: TRBV7-2
D gene: NA
clone size: NA
CDR3 protein: CASSTRGTDTQYF
CDR3 DNA: TGTGCCAGCAGTACAAGGGGCACAGATACGCAGTATTTT

J gene: TRBJ2-1
V gene: TRBV12-3/TRBV12-4
D gene: NA
clone size: NA
CDR3 protein: CASSWAGLNATEQFF
CDR3 DNA: TGTGCCAGCTCATGGGCGGGACTTAACGCTACTGAGCAGTTCTTC

J gene: TRBJ1-1
V gene: TRBV19
D gene: TRBD1
clone size: few
CDR3 protein: CASSKSPGGWIAEAFF
CDR3 DNA: TGTGCCAGTAGTAAGTCTCCAGGGGGGTGGATCGCTGAAGCTTTCTTT

J gene: TRBJ2-3
V gene: TRBV10-3
D gene: NA
clone size: few
CDR3 protein: CAISGIDSADTQYF
CDR3 DNA: TGTGCCATCAGCGGGATCGATTCGGCAGATACGCAGTATTTT

J gene: TRBJ1-2
V gene: TRBV6-5
D gene: NA
clone size: NA
CDR3 protein: CASRETESHGYTF
CDR3 DNA: TGTGCCAGCAGGGAGACAGAATCCCACGGCTACACCTTC

J gene: TRBJ1-2
V gene: TRBV19
D gene: TRBD1
clone size: NA
CDR3 protein: CASSTTGAGYGYTF
CDR3 DNA: TGTGCCAGTAGTACTACAGGGGCCGGCTATGGCTACACCTTC

J gene: TRBJ2-5
V gene: TRBV20-1
D gene: NA
clone size: few
CDR3 protein: CSARRKTRGDETQYF
CDR3 DNA: TGCAGTGCTAGGCGTAAGACCCGAGGGGACGAGACCCAGTACTTC

J gene: TRBJ1-2
V gene: TRBV6-5
D gene: NA
clone size: NA
CDR3 protein: CASKRPNYGYTF
CDR3 DNA: TGTGCCAGCAAGAGACCTAACTATGGCTACACCTTC

J gene: TRBJ2-5
V gene: TRBV11-3
D gene: NA
clone size: NA
CDR3 protein: CASSFSAQETQYF
CDR3 DNA: TGTGCCAGCAGCTTCTCGGCGCAAGAGACCCAGTACTTC

J gene: TRBJ2-3
V gene: TRBV7-2
D gene: TRBD2
clone size: NA
CDR3 protein: CASSLAKLAGGHPSTDTQYF
CDR3 DNA: TGTGCCAGCAGCTTAGCCAAACTAGCGGGGGGTCACCCTAGCACAGATACGCAGTATTTT

J gene: TRBJ1-1
V gene: TRBV20-1
D gene: NA
clone size: few
CDR3 protein: CSARDRQRNTEAFF
CDR3 DNA: TGCAGTGCTAGAGATCGACAGAGGAACACTGAAGCTTTCTTT

J gene: TRBJ2-3
V gene: TRBV7-9
D gene: NA
clone size: NA
CDR3 protein: CASSSQRGLTDTQYF
CDR3 DNA: TGTGCCAGCAGCTCCCAACGGGGGCTTACAGATACGCAGTATTTT

J gene: TRBJ1-2
V gene: TRBV9
D gene: TRBD1
clone size: few
CDR3 protein: CASNQGATYGYTF
CDR3 DNA: TGTGCCAGCAATCAGGGGGCGACCTATGGCTACACCTTC

J gene: TRBJ2-3
V gene: TRBV4-1
D gene: NA
clone size: once
CDR3 protein: CASSQAFGGTDTQYF
CDR3 DNA: TGCGCCAGCAGCCAAGCCTTCGGAGGCACAGATACGCAGTATTTT

J gene: TRBJ2-1
V gene: TRBV30
D gene: TRBD1
clone size: NA
CDR3 protein: CAWFDRGHHDEQFF
CDR3 DNA: TGTGCCTGGTTCGACAGGGGGCATCATGATGAGCAGTTCTTC

J gene: TRBJ2-1
V gene: TRBV6-5
D gene: NA
clone size: NA
CDR3 protein: CASGGYNEQFF
CDR3 DNA: TGTGCCAGTGGGGGCTACAATGAGCAGTTCTTC

J gene: TRBJ2-4
V gene: TRBV7-9
D gene: TRBD2
clone size: few
CDR3 protein: CASSTTLAGRAKNIQYF
CDR3 DNA: TGTGCCAGCAGCACCACCCTAGCGGGGAGAGCCAAAAACATTCAGTACTTC

J gene: TRBJ1-6
V gene: TRBV7-9
D gene: NA
clone size: few
CDR3 protein: CASSSETFTLHF
CDR3 DNA: TGTGCCAGCAGCTCCGAGACTTTCACCCTCCACTTT

J gene: TRBJ2-1
V gene: TRBV20-1
D gene: TRBD2
clone size: NA
CDR3 protein: CSAESIAGSLGQFF
CDR3 DNA: TGCAGTGCTGAATCGATAGCGGGATCTTTAGGGCAGTTCTTC

J gene: TRBJ1-2
V gene: TRBV5-1
D gene: TRBD1
clone size: few
CDR3 protein: CASSLIQGASYGYTF
CDR3 DNA: TGCGCCAGCAGCCTAATACAGGGGGCCAGCTATGGCTACACCTTC

J gene: TRBJ2-3
V gene: TRBV5-1
D gene: NA
clone size: NA
CDR3 protein: CASSMGRTDTQYF
CDR3 DNA: TGCGCCAGCAGCATGGGACGCACAGATACGCAGTATTTT

J gene: TRBJ2-1
V gene: TRBV20-1
D gene: TRBD2
clone size: few
CDR3 protein: CSARPPGLADYNEQFF
CDR3 DNA: TGCAGTGCTAGACCGCCGGGACTAGCGGACTACAATGAGCAGTTCTTC

J gene: TRBJ2-7
V gene: TRBV19
D gene: TRBD1
clone size: NA
CDR3 protein: CASSTARDRGYEQYF
CDR3 DNA: TGTGCCAGTAGTACCGCCCGGGACAGGGGCTACGAGCAGTACTTC

J gene: TRBJ1-1
V gene: TRBV6-2/TRBV6-3
D gene: NA
clone size: NA
CDR3 protein: CASSYGGAGNTEAFF
CDR3 DNA: TGTGCCAGCAGTTATGGGGGCGCGGGGAACACTGAAGCTTTCTTT

J gene: TRBJ2-6
V gene: TRBV18
D gene: TRBD1
clone size: NA
CDR3 protein: CASSLRLTGGSGANVLTF
CDR3 DNA: TGTGCCAGCTCTCTCCGATTGACAGGGGGCTCTGGGGCCAACGTCCTGACTTTC

J gene: TRBJ2-7
V gene: TRBV5-5
D gene: NA
clone size: NA
CDR3 protein: CASSLGQGEYEQYF
CDR3 DNA: TGTGCCAGCAGCTTGGGGCAGGGAGAGTACGAGCAGTACTTC

J gene: TRBJ1-1
V gene: TRBV18
D gene: NA
clone size: many
CDR3 protein: CASSPIKRNTEAFF
CDR3 DNA: TGTGCCAGCTCCCCGATAAAGCGGAACACTGAAGCTTTCTTT